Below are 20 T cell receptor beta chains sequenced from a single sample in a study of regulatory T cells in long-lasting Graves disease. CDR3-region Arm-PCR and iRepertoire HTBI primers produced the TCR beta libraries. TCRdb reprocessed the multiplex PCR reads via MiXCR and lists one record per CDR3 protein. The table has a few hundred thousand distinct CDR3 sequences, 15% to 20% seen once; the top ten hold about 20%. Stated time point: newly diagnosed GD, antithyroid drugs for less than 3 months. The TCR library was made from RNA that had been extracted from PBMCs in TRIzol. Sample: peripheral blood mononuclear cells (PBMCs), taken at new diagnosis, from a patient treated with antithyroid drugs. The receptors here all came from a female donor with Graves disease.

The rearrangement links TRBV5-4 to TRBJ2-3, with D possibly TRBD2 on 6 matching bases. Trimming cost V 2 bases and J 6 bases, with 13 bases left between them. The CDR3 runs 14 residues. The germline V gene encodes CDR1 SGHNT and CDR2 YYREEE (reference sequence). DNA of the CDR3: TGTGCCAGCAGCTTACATACTAGCTCCGATACGCAGTATTTT. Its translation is CASSLHTSSDTQYF.

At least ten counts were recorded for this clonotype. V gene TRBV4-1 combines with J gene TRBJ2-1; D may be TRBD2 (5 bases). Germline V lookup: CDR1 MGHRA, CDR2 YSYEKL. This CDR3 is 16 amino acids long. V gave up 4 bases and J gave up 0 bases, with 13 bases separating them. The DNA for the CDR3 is TGCGCCAGCAGCCTGCTAGCCCCGAGCTCCTACAATGAGCAGTTCTTC. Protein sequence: CASSLLAPSSYNEQFF.

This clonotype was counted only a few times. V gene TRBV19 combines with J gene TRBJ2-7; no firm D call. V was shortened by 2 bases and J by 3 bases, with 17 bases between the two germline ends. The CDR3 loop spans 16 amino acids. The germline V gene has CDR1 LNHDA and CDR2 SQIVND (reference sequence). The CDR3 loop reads CASSITSSRALYEQYF. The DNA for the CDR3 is TGTGCCAGTAGTATAACCTCCTCTAGGGCCCTCTACGAGCAGTACTTC.

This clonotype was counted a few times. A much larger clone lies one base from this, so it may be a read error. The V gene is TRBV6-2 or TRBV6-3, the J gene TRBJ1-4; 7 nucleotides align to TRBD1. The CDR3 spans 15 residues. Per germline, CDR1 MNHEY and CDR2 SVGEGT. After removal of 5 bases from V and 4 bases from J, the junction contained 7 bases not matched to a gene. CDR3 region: CASSSPTGINEKLFF. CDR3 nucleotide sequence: TGTGCCAGCAGTAGCCCGACAGGGATTAATGAAAAACTGTTTTTT.

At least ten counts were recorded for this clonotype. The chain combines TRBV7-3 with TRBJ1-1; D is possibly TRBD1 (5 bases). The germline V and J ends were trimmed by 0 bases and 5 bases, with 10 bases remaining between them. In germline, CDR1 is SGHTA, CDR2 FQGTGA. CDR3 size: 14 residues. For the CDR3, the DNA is TGTGCCAGCAGCTTAACCGGGGCAGAAACTGAAGCTTTCTTT. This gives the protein CASSLTGAETEAFF.

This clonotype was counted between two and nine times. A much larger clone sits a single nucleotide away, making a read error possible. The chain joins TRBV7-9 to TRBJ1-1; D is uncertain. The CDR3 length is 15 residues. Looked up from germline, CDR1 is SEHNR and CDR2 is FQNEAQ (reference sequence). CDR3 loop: CASSLVLGPGTGAFF. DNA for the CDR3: TGTGCCAGCAGCTTAGTATTGGGTCCAGGCACTGGAGCTTTCTTT. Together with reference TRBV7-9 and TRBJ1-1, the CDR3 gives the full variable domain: DTGVSQNPRHKITKRGQNVTFRCDPISEHNRLYWYRQTLGQGPEFLTYFQNEAQLEKSRLLSDRFSAERPKGSFSTLEIQRTEQGDSAMYLCASSLVLGPGTGAFFGQGTRLTVV.

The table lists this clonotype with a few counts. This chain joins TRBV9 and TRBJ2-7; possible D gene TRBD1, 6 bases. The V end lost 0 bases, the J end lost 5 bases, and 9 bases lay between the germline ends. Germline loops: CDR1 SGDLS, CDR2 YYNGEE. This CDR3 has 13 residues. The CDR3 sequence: CASSVEGVHEQYF. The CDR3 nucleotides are TGTGCCAGCAGCGTAGAGGGGGTTCACGAGCAGTACTTC.

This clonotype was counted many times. Here the CDR3 DNA reads TGTGCCTGGAGTGTAGTAGCTAGGGGGCGGTACACTGAAGCTTTCTTT. It yields the protein CAWSVVARGRYTEAFF. The chain joins TRBV30 to TRBJ1-1; TRBD1 matches 7 bases. The CDR3 totals 16 residues. Germline CDR1 is GTSNPN and CDR2 is SVGIG (reference sequence). J gave up 3 bases and V 0 bases, and 10 bases lay outside the gene matches.

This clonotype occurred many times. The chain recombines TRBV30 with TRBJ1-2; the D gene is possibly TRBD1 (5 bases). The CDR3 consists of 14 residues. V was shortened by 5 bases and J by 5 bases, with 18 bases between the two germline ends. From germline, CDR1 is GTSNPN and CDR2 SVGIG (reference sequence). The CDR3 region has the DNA TGTGCCTGGGTTCGACAGAGAGCGGAGTATGGCTACACCTTC. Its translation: CAWVRQRAEYGYTF.

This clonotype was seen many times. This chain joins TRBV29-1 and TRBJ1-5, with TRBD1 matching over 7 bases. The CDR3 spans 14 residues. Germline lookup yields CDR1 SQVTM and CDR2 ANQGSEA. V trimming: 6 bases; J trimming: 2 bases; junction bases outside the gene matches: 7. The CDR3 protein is CSVREGAGNQPQHF. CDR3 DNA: TGCAGCGTCCGGGAGGGGGCAGGCAATCAGCCCCAGCATTTT.

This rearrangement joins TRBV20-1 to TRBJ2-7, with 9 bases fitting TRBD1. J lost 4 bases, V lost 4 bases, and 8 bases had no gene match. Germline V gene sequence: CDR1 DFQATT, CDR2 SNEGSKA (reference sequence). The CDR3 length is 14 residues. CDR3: CSAIAQGAGYEQYF. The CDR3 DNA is TGCAGTGCTATAGCACAGGGGGCGGGTTACGAGCAGTACTTC.

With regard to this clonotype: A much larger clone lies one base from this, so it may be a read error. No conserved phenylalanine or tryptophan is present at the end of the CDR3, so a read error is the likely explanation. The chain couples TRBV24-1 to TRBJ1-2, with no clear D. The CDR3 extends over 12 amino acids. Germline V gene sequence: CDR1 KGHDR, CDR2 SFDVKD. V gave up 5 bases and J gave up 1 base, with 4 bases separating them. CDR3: CATSGSNYGYTL. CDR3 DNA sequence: TGTGCCACCAGTGGGAGTAACTATGGCTACACCCTC.

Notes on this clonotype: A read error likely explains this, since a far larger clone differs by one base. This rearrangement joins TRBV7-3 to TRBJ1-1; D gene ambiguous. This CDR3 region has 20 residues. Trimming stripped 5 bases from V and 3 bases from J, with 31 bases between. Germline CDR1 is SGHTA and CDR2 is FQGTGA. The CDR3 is CASSATAWLGGRGMDTEAFF. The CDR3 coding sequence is TGTGCCAGCAGCGCGACCGCATGGTTGGGAGGGCGAGGAATGGACACTGAAGCTTTCTTT.

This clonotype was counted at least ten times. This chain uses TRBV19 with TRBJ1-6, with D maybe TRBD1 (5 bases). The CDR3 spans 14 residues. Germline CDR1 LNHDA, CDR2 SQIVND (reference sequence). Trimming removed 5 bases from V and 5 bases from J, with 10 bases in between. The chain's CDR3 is CASSDGQNNSPLHF. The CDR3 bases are TGTGCCAGTAGTGATGGACAAAATAATTCACCCCTCCACTTT.

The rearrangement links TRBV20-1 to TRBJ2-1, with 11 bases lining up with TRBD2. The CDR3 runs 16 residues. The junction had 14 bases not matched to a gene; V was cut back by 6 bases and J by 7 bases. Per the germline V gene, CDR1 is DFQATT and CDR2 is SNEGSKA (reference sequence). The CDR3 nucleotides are TGCAGTGCACAAACCGCGGGACTAGCGGTAGTGAATGAGCAGTTCTTC. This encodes CSAQTAGLAVVNEQFF.

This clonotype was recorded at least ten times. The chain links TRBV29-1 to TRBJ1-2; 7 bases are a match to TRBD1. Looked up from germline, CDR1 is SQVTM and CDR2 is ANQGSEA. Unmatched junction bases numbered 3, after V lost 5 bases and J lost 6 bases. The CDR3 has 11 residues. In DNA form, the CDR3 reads TGCAGCGTTCACGGGACAGATGGCTACACCTTC. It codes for CSVHGTDGYTF.

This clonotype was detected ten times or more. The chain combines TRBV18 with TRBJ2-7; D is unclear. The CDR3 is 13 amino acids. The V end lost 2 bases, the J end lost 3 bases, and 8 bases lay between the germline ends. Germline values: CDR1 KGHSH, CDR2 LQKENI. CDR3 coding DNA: TGTGCCAGCTCACCAACGGACGGCTACGAGCAGTACTTC. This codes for CASSPTDGYEQYF.

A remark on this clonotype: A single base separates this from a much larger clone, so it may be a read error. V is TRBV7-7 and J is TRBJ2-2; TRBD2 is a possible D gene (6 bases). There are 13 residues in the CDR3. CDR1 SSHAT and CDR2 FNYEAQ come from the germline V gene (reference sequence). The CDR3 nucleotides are TGTGCTAGCGGCTTAACGGTCGCCGGGGAGCTGTTTTTT. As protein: CASGLTVAGELFF.

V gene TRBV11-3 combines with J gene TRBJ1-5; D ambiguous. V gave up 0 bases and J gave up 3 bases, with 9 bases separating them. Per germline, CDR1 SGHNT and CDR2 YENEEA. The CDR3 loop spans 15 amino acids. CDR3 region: CASSLEGGDNQPQHF. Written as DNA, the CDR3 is TGTGCCAGCAGCTTAGAGGGCGGCGACAATCAGCCCCAGCATTTT.

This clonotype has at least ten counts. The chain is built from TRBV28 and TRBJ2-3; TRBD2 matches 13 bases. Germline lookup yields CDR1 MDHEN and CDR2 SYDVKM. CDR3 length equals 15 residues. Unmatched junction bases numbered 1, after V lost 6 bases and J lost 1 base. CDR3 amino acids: CASSTSGRGTDTQYF. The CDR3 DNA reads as TGTGCCAGCAGCACTAGCGGGAGGGGCACAGATACGCAGTATTTT. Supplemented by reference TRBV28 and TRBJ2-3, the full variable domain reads DVKVTQSSRYLVKRTGEKVFLECVQDMDHENMFWYRQDPGLGLRLIYFSYDVKMKEKGDIPEGYSVSREKKERFSLILESASTNQTSMYLCASSTSGRGTDTQYFGPGTRLTVL.